Below, one TCR beta chain is given with its context. Its antigen is not known. This sample is drawn from a study of cytomegalovirus exposure and HLA in healthy donors. Study overall: An earlier analysis found some 100 million unique TCR beta sequences from around 180 million T cells. For the roughly 390 genotyped donors, more than 65% fell within the Caucasian-associated ancestry cluster.

Germline loops: CDR1 SGDLS, CDR2 YYNGEE. The V end lost 3 bases, the J end lost 3 bases, and 15 bases lay between the germline ends. This CDR3 has 15 residues. General observations from the study: Per published reports, the classifier diagnosed cytomegalovirus status with high specificity and sensitivity. A missense DCLRE1C variant was associated with V- and J-gene trimming of TCR beta chains in a later analysis, and an independent cohort replicated the association.

13 Jbeta primers and 60 Vbeta primers were used for the PCR. Using immunoSEQ multiplex PCR, the repertoire was profiled, and TCRdb retains in-frame clones only, with some absent. The sample consists of under 120,000 clones, roughly 85% of them appearing once. This sequence joins TRBV9 and TRBJ1-1; D ambiguous. Sequencing used PBMCs. This sequence originates from a woman aged 40 to 50 in good health and CMV-seronegative. CDR3 coding DNA: TGTGCCAGCAGCGCCAACCCTAGTATGGACACTGAAGCTTTCTTT. Translation gives CASSANPSMDTEAFF.